The 21 T cell receptor beta chains below were found in one sample sequenced in a study of Ad26.COV2.S vaccination and SARS-CoV-2 variants. The sample's treatment: approximately 18 received Ad26.COV2.S at low or high dose, single or two shots; roughly five received placebo; per-sample allocation not given. Sampling occurred on day 63 after the first vaccine or placebo injection. Data came from immunoSEQ multiplex PCR; TCRdb stores just in-frame clones and leaves some out. The sample consists of over 450,000 clones, approximately 90% of them appearing once. The sequencing used peripheral blood, collected in a trial of Ad26.COV2.S vaccine versus placebo. The receptors shown here come from a person aged 18-60 years who received the Ad26.COV2.S COVID-19 vaccine or a placebo.

This clone appeared a few times. The chain recombines TRBV20-1 with TRBJ1-5, with TRBD1 identical over 8 bases. Trimming took 3 bases from V and 5 from J; bases not matched to a gene: 6. Germline CDR1 is DFQATT and CDR2 is SNEGSKA (reference sequence). The CDR3 spans 14 residues. This chain's CDR3 is CSASAGQEYQPQHF. CDR3 DNA sequence: TGCAGTGCTAGTGCGGGACAGGAGTATCAGCCCCAGCATTTT.

The chain uses TRBV4-2 and TRBJ2-1; 7 positions agree with TRBD1. The CDR3 has 18 amino acids. Germline lookup yields CDR1 LGHNA and CDR2 YNFKEQ. Trimming removed 4 bases from V and 8 bases from J; junction bases left unmatched: 20. The CDR3 reads CASSPGAGGHGLRDEQFF. Written as DNA, the CDR3 is TGTGCCAGCAGCCCTGGGGCAGGGGGACACGGCCTACGGGATGAGCAGTTCTTC.

This chain connects TRBV28 to TRBJ1-2, with D unclear. This CDR3 contains 14 residues. From germline, CDR1 is MDHEN and CDR2 SYDVKM. Trimming cost V 3 bases and J 5 bases, with 13 bases left between them. The CDR3 coding sequence is TGTGCCAGCAGTTTTATGAGCGGCCTTTATGGCTACACCTTC. Protein sequence: CASSFMSGLYGYTF.

This sequence joins TRBV6-2 or TRBV6-3 and TRBJ2-7; 9 bases match TRBD1. With V trimmed by 5 bases and J by 12 bases, 14 bases remained unmatched. Germline assignment: CDR1 MNHEY and CDR2 SVGEGT. The CDR3 spans 14 residues. The chain's CDR3 is CASSQGGQGQNRYF. CDR3 DNA sequence: TGTGCCAGCAGTCAAGGGGGACAGGGCCAGAATCGGTACTTC.

The chain employs TRBV28 and TRBJ1-6; TRBD1 aligns across 8 bases. The CDR3 has 14 amino acids. V was pared by 4 bases and J by 8 bases, with 4 bases of the junction left unmatched. From germline, CDR1 is MDHEN and CDR2 SYDVKM. The CDR3 region is CASSSGGSDSPLHF. CDR3 DNA sequence: TGTGCCAGCAGTTCAGGGGGCTCGGATTCACCCCTCCACTTT. The full variable domain, its missing parts supplied by reference TRBV28 and TRBJ1-6, is DVKVTQSSRYLVKRTGEKVFLECVQDMDHENMFWYRQDPGLGLRLIYFSYDVKMKEKGDIPEGYSVSREKKERFSLILESASTNQTSMYLCASSSGGSDSPLHFGNGTRLTVT.

The genes are TRBV3-1 (or the pseudogene TRBV3-2) and TRBJ1-5; D is perhaps TRBD1 (6 bases). The CDR3 has 13 residues. The germline V gene has CDR1 LGHDT and CDR2 YNNKEL (reference sequence). The ends were cut back, 8 bases at V and 4 bases at J, with 12 bases in the middle. This CDR3 reads CASGLGGNQPQHF. DNA for the CDR3: TGTGCCAGCGGGCTAGGGGGGAATCAGCCCCAGCATTTT.

This clone was counted only a few times. The rearrangement joins TRBV5-4 to TRBJ2-7; D might be TRBD2 (6 bases). With 4 bases removed from V and 7 bases from J, the gap between germline ends came to 15 bases. This CDR3 is built from 13 residues. Germline V gene sequence: CDR1 SGHNT, CDR2 YYREEE (reference sequence). The CDR3 DNA is TGTGCCAGCAGCCGGGATTCAGGGAGGGAGCAGTACTTC. It codes for CASSRDSGREQYF.

This chain joins TRBV20-1 and TRBJ2-7; D is perhaps TRBD2 (5 bases). This CDR3 region has 11 residues. Germline CDR1 reads DFQATT; CDR2 reads SNEGSKA (reference sequence). V shed 5 bases and J shed 7 bases, with 12 bases lying between them. In DNA, the CDR3 is TGCAGTGCTTTGCGAGCGGTAGAGCAGTACTTC. It is translated as CSALRAVEQYF.

The J gene is TRBJ1-2, the V gene TRBV2, with D maybe TRBD1 (6 bases). The CDR3 is 13 residues long. Germline CDR1 and CDR2: SNHLY and FYNNEI. Trimming removed 4 bases at V and 4 bases at J, with 10 bases between. The CDR3 region is CASSGQAGYGYTF. The CDR3, as DNA: TGTGCCAGCAGTGGACAGGCTGGCTATGGCTACACCTTC.

The chain joins TRBV7-9 to TRBJ2-2, with TRBD1 as a possible D gene (5 bases). The CDR3 spans 15 residues. The ends were cut back, 8 bases at V and 1 base at J, with 14 bases in the middle. Germline CDR1 SEHNR, CDR2 FQNEAQ (reference sequence). The CDR3 region has the DNA TGTGCCAGCGCTTCCATGACAGTGAACACCGGGGAGCTGTTTTTT. Translating gives CASASMTVNTGELFF.

This chain connects TRBV28 to TRBJ1-1; D gene ambiguous. The V gene lost 5 bases and the J gene lost 0 bases, with 13 bases spanning the gap. The CDR3 totals 15 residues. Germline V gene data show CDR1 as MDHEN and CDR2 as SYDVKM. The CDR3 nucleotides read TGTGCCAGCAGTCCGTGGACGGGAATGAACACTGAAGCTTTCTTT. The encoded protein is CASSPWTGMNTEAFF.

V usage is TRBV6-5 and J usage is TRBJ1-2, with 11 positions matching TRBD1. Germline loops: CDR1 MNHEY, CDR2 SVGAGI. The V segment lost 7 bases and the J segment 5 bases; nucleotides outside the gene matches: 9. This CDR3 contains 15 residues. The CDR3, as DNA: TGTGCCAGCACCCGAGGGACAGGGGGTAATTATGGCTACACCTTC. Protein: CASTRGTGGNYGYTF.

This clone was seen more than once but under ten times. V is TRBV18 and J is TRBJ1-3; D unclear. Trimming removed 1 base from V and 0 bases from J, with 4 bases in between. Germline values: CDR1 KGHSH, CDR2 LQKENI. This CDR3 contains 14 residues. CDR3 in DNA: TGTGCCAGCTCACCACAGAGCTCTGGAAACACCATATATTTT. This encodes CASSPQSSGNTIYF.

The DNA for the CDR3 is TGTGCCAGCAGCCAAGAAGGGACAGGGGTGATAAACACCGGGGAGCTGTTTTTT. It encodes CASSQEGTGVINTGELFF. The chain has TRBV3-1 (or the pseudogene TRBV3-2) and TRBJ2-2; TRBD1 matches 10 bases. This CDR3 has 18 amino acids. Per germline, CDR1 LGHDT and CDR2 YNNKEL (reference sequence). Trimming removed 0 bases from V and 2 bases from J; junction bases left unmatched: 6.

The chain uses TRBV28 and TRBJ2-3, with a tentative D call TRBD2 (6 bases). Germline V gives CDR1 MDHEN, CDR2 SYDVKM. The V end was cut by 3 bases, the J end by 3 bases, with 10 bases between. CDR3 length: 14 amino acids. CDR3 coding DNA: TGTGCCAGCAGTTTCGCGGCGGGAACAGATACGCAGTATTTT. Encoded protein: CASSFAAGTDTQYF.

The V call is TRBV7-9, the J call TRBJ2-1, with D possibly matching TRBD1 (6 bases). CDR1 and CDR2 from the germline V gene are SEHNR and FQNEAQ (reference sequence). Trimming cost V 2 bases and J 7 bases, with 12 bases left between them. The CDR3 is 14 amino acids. This chain's CDR3 is CASSLFGQSNEQFF. The DNA of the CDR3 is TGTGCCAGCAGCTTATTTGGACAGTCGAATGAGCAGTTCTTC.

The chain carries TRBV29-1 and TRBJ2-3, with TRBD1 identical over 9 bases. Germline assignment: CDR1 SQVTM and CDR2 ANQGSEA. Unmatched junction bases numbered 6, after V lost 7 bases and J lost 4 bases. CDR3 length: 13 amino acids. The CDR3 DNA is TGCAGCGCCGGGACAGGGAGTGCAGATACGCAGTATTTT. It is translated as CSAGTGSADTQYF.

The DNA for the CDR3 is TGTGCCAGCCACCCGGGAGGGAACACAGATACGCAGTATTTT. Its translation is CASHPGGNTDTQYF. The V and J genes are TRBV28 and TRBJ2-3; TRBD2 aligns across 8 bases. Losses at the gene ends were 8 bases for V and 2 bases for J; bases not matched to a gene: 6. Germline V CDR1 and CDR2: MDHEN, SYDVKM. The CDR3 is 14 residues long.

The chain joins TRBV28 to TRBJ1-5, with TRBD1 as a possible D gene (6 bases). This CDR3 comprises 18 residues. Germline CDR1 is MDHEN and CDR2 is SYDVKM. Trimming shortened V by 1 base and J by 3 bases, and 19 bases separated the two germline ends. Written as DNA, the CDR3 is TGTGCCAGCAGTTTATCCTCAGACGGCCGGGACACCAATCAGCCCCAGCATTTT. Translated, it gives CASSLSSDGRDTNQPQHF.

V gene TRBV9 combines with J gene TRBJ2-1; D assignment may be TRBD1 or TRBD2 (6 bases each). Trimming pared 2 bases from V and 4 bases from J, leaving 10 bases between. CDR3 length equals 14 residues. In germline, CDR1 is SGDLS, CDR2 YYNGEE. CDR3 sequence: CASSVGGQYNEQFF. The CDR3, as DNA: TGTGCCAGCAGCGTCGGGGGCCAATACAATGAGCAGTTCTTC.

On this clone itself: This same CDR3 is encoded by further DNA sequences in the sample. J is TRBJ1-2 and V is TRBV28; TRBD1 aligns across 7 bases. CDR1 is MDHEN, CDR2 SYDVKM, per germline. Losses at the gene ends were 5 bases for V and 4 bases for J; bases not matched to a gene: 4. CDR3 size: 13 residues. In DNA, the CDR3 is TGTGCCAGCAGTCCACAGGGGACCTATGGCTACACCTTC. Encoded protein: CASSPQGTYGYTF.